The clone carrying this TCR beta chain was detected once. The entry originates in a study of blood T cell repertoires in COVID-19. About the study: Samples taken during acute and convalescent COVID-19 were collected in the United States, Italy and Spain.

Produced via immunoSEQ multiplex PCR; TCRdb's table is partial and in-frame only. The data contain 90,000 to 100,000 clones, approximately 86% of them singletons. The CDR3 runs 13 residues. Germline lookup yields CDR1 SGDLS and CDR2 YYNGEE. The V gene lost 3 bases and the J gene lost 9 bases, with 15 bases spanning the gap. The rearrangement links TRBV9 to TRBJ2-5; tentative D call: TRBD2 (6 bases). The receptor was derived from an elderly man with acute or convalescent COVID-19. Specimen: peripheral blood. The CDR3 protein is CASSGGDSQPQYF. The CDR3 nucleotides are TGTGCCAGCAGCGGCGGGGATAGCCAGCCCCAGTACTTC.